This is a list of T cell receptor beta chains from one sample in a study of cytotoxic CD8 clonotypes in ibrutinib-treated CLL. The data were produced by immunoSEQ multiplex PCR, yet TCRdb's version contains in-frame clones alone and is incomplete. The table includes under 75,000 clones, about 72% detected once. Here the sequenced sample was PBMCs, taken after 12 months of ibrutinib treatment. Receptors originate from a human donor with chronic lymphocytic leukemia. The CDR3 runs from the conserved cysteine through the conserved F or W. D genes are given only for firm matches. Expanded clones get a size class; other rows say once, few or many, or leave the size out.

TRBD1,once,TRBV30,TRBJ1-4,CAWRMGQAVTNEKLFF,TGTGCCTGGAGGATGGGACAGGCCGTCACTAATGAAAAACTGTTTTTT
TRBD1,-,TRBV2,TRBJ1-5,CASRETGQGNQPQHF,TGTGCCAGCAGGGAAACCGGACAGGGCAATCAGCCCCAGCATTTT
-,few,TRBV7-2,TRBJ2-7,CASTQRVGPGEQYF,TGTGCCAGCACCCAAAGGGTGGGCCCGGGAGAGCAGTACTTC
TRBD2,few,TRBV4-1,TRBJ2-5,CASSLGGLAEETQYF,TGCGCCAGCAGCCTGGGGGGACTAGCGGAAGAGACCCAGTACTTC
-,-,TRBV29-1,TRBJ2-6,CSVPGAGANVLTF,TGCAGCGTCCCAGGGGCTGGGGCCAACGTCCTGACTTTC
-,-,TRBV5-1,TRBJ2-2,CASNSAGQSTGELFF,TGCGCCAGCAACAGTGCAGGGCAAAGCACCGGGGAGCTGTTTTTT
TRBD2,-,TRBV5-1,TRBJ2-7,CASSLDKREREQYF,TGCGCCAGCAGCTTGGATAAGCGGGAGCGGGAGCAGTACTTC
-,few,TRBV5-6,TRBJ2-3,CASSLVAPTDTQYF,TGTGCCAGCAGCTTGGTGGCTCCCACAGATACGCAGTATTTT
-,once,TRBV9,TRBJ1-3,CASSAGLSGNTIYF,TGTGCCAGCAGCGCTGGACTCTCTGGAAACACCATATATTTT
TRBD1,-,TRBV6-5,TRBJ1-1,CASATGQGIAFF,TGTGCCAGCGCCACTGGACAGGGGATAGCTTTCTTT